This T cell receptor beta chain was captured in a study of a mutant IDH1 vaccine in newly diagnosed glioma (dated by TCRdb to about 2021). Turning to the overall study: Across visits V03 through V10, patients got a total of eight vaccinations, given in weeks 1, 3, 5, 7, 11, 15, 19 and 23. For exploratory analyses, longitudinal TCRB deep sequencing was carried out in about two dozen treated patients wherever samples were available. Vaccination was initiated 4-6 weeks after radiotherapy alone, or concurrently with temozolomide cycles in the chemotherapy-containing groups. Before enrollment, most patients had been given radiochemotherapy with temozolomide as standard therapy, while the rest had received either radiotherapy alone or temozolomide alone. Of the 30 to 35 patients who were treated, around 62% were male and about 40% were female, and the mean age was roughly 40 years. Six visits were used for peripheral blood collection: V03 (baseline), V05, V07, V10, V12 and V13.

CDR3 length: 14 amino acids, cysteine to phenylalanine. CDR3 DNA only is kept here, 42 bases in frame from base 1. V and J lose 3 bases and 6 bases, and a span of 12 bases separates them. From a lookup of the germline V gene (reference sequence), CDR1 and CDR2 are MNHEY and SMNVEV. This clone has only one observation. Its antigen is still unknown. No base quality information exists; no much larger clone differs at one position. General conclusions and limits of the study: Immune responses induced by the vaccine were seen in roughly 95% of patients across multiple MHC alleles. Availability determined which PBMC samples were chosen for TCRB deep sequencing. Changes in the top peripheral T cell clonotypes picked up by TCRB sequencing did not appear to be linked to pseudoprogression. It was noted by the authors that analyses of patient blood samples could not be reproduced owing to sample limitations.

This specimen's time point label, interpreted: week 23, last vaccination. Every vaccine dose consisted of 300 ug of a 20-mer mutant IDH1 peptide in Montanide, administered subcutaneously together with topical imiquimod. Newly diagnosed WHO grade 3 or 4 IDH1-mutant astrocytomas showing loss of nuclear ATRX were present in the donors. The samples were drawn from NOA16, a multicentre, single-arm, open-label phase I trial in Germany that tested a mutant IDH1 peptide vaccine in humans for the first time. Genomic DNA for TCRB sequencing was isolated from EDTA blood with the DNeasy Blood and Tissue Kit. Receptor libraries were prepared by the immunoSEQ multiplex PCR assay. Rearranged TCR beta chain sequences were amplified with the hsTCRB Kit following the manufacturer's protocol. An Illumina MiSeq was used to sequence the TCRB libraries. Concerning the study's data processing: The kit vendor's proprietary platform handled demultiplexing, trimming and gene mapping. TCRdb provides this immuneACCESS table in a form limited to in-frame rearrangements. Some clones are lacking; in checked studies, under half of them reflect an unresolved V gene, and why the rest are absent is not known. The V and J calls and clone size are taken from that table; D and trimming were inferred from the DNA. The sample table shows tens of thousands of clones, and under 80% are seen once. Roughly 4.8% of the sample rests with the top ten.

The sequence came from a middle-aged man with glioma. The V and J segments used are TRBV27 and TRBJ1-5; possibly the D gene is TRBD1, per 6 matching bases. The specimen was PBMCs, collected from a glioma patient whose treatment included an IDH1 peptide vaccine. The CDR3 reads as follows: CASSFGGEGQPQHF. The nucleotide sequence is TGTGCCAGCAGTTTCGGGGGCGAAGGTCAGCCCCAGCATTTT.